This T cell receptor (beta chain) is drawn from a study of long-term antiretroviral therapy in people with HIV. Trimming took off 8 bases at V and 3 bases at J, with 23 bases between the two ends. CDR1 is LNHDA and CDR2 is SQIVND in the germline V gene (reference sequence). CDR3 length equals 16 residues. Survey level was the resolution at which the v3.0 immunoSEQ assay ran. Sequenced by immunoSEQ multiplex PCR; TCRdb stores in-frame clones only, minus some. The repertoire holds about 39,000 clones, with about nine tenths as singletons. Without exception, participants with HIV were treated in the United States.

The chain employs TRBV19 and TRBJ2-7, with a possible D match to TRBD2 (7 bases). The clonotype originates from a woman in her fifties or sixties with HIV. Sequenced here: unsorted PBMCs, sampled 1.2 years after starting antiretroviral therapy. The CDR3 sequence is CASSDPGGLPIYEQYF. The CDR3 bases are TGTGCCAGTTCAGATCCGGGGGGCCTTCCAATCTACGAGCAGTACTTC.